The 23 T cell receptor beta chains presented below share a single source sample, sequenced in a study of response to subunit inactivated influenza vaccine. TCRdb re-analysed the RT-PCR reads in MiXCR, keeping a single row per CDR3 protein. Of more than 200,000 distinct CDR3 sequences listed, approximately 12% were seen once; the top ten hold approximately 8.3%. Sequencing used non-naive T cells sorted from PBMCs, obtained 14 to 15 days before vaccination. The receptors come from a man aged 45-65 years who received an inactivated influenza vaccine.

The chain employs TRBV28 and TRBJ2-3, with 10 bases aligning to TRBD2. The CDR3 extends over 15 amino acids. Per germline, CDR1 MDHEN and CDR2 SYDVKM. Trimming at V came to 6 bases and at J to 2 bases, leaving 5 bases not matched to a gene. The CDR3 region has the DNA TGTGCCAGCAGGGCTAGCGGGAGCCCCACAGATACGCAGTATTTT. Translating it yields CASRASGSPTDTQYF. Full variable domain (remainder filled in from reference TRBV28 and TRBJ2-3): DVKVTQSSRYLVKRTGEKVFLECVQDMDHENMFWYRQDPGLGLRLIYFSYDVKMKEKGDIPEGYSVSREKKERFSLILESASTNQTSMYLCASRASGSPTDTQYFGPGTRLTVL.

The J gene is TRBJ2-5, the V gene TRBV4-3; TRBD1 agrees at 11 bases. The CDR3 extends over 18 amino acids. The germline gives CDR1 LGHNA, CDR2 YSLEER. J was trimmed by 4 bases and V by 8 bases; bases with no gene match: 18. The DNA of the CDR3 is TGCGCCAGCTTCCAAGACTTACCGGGACAGGGGGTCCCAGAGACCCAGTACTTC. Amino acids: CASFQDLPGQGVPETQYF.

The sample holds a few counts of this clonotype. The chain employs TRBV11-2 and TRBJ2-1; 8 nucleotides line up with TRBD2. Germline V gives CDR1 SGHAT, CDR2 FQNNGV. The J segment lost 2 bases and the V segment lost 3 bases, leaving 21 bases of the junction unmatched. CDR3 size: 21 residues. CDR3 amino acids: CASSLPMTGTSFRKTYNEQFF. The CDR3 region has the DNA TGTGCCAGCAGCTTGCCGATGACCGGGACTAGTTTTAGGAAAACCTACAATGAGCAGTTCTTC.

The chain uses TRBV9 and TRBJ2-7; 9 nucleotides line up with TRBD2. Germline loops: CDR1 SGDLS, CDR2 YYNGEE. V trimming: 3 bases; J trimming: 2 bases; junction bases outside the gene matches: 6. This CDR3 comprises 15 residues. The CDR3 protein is CASSAQAGGTYEQYF. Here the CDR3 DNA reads TGTGCCAGCAGCGCACAAGCGGGAGGTACCTACGAGCAGTACTTC.

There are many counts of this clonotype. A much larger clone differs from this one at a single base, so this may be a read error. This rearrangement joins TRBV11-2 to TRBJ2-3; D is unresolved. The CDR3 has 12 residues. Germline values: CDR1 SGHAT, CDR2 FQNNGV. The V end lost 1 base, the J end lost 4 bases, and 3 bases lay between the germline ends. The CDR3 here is CASSLGPDTQYF. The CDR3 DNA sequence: TGTGCCAGCAGCTTAGGCCCAGATACGCAGTATTTT.

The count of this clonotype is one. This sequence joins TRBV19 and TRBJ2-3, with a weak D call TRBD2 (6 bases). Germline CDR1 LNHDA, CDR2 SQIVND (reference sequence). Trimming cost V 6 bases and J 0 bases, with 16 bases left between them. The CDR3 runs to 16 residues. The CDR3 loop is CASSYRTGTSTDTQYF. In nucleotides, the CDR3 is TGTGCCAGTAGCTACCGGACTGGGACTAGCACAGATACGCAGTATTTT.

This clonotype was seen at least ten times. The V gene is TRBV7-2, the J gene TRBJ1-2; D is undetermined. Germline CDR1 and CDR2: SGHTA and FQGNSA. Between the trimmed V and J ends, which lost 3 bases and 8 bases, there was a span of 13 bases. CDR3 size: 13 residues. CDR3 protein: CASSFGGGPGYTF. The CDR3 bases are TGTGCCAGCAGCTTCGGAGGAGGACCCGGCTACACCTTC.

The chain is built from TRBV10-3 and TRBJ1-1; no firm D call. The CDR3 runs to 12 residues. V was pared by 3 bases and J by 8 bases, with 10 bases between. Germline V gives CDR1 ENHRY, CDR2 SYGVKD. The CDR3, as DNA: TGTGCCATCAGTGACCACCAAGGGGAAGCTTTCTTT. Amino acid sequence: CAISDHQGEAFF.

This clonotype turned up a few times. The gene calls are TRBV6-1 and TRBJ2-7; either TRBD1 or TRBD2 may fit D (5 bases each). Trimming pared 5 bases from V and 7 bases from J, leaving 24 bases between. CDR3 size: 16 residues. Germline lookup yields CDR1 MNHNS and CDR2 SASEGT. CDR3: CASSPPAGTSLGEQYF. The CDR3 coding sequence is TGTGCCAGCAGTCCCCCGGCAGGGACGTCCCTGGGGGAGCAGTACTTC.

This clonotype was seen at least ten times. The CDR3 nucleotides read TGCGCCAGCACCCCCTTTTCGACGAACACCGGGGAGCTGTTTTTT. It codes for CASTPFSTNTGELFF. The chain couples TRBV5-1 to TRBJ2-2, with D unresolved. The length of the CDR3 is 15 residues. Germline V gene data show CDR1 as SGHRS and CDR2 as YFSETQ. V shed 6 bases and J shed 0 bases, with 12 bases lying between them. Full variable domain (missing parts from reference TRBV5-1 and TRBJ2-2): KAGVTQTPRYLIKTRGQQVTLSCSPISGHRSVSWYQQTPGQGLQFLFEYFSETQRNKGNFPGRFSGRQFSNSRSEMNVSTLELGDSALYLCASTPFSTNTGELFFGEGSRLTVL.

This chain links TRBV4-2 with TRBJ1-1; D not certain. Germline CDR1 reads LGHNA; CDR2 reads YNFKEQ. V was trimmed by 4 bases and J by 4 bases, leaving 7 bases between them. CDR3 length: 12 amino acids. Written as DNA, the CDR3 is TGTGCCAGCAGCCGGATAGGCACTGAAGCTTTCTTT. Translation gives CASSRIGTEAFF.

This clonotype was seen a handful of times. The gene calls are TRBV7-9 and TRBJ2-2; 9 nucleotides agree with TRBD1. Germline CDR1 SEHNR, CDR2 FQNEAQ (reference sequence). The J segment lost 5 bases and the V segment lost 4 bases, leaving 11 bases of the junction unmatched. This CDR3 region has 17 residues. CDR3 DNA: TGTGCCAGCAGCTCAGCTCCGGGACAGGGCGGAACCGGGGAGCTGTTTTTT. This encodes CASSSAPGQGGTGELFF.

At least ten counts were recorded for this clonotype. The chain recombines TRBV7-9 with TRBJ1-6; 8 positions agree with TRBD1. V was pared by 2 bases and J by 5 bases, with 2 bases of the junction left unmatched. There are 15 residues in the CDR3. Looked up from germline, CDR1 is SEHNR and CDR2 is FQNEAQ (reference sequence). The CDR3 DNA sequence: TGTGCCAGCAGCTTAAGGACAGGGAATAATTCACCCCTCCACTTT. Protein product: CASSLRTGNNSPLHF.

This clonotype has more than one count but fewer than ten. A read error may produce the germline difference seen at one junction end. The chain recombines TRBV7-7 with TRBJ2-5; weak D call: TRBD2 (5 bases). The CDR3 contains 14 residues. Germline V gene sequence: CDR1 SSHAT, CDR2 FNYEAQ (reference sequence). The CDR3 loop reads CASSLSGVQETQYF. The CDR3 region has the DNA TGTGCTAGCAGCTTATCCGGGGTCCAAGAGACCCAGTACTTC.

The CDR3 sequence: CASSHPKKETQYF. CDR3 sequence (DNA): TGTGCCAGCAGCCACCCTAAGAAAGAGACCCAGTACTTC. The chain couples TRBV7-6 to TRBJ2-5; the D is unclear. V was shortened by 5 bases and J by 3 bases, with 10 bases between the two germline ends. The germline V gene has CDR1 SGHVS and CDR2 FNYEAQ. The CDR3 length is 13 residues.

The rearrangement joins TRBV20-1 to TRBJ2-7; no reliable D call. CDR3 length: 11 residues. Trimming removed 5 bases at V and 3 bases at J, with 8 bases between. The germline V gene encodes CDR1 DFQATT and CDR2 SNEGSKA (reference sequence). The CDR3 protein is CSAYRVYEQYF. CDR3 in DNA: TGCAGTGCTTATCGAGTCTACGAGCAGTACTTC.

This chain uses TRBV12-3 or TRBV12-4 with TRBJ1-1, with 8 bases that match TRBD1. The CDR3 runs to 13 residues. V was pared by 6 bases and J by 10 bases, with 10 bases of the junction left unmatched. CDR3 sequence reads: CASRPTGGVAAFF. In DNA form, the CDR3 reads TGTGCCAGCAGACCCACAGGGGGGGTTGCAGCTTTCTTT.

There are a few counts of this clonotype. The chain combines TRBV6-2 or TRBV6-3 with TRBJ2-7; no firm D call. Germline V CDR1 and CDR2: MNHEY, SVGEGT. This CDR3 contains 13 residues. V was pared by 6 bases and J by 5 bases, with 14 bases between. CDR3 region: CASRSRVRHEQYF. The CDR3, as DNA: TGTGCCAGCAGAAGCCGGGTCCGACACGAGCAGTACTTC.

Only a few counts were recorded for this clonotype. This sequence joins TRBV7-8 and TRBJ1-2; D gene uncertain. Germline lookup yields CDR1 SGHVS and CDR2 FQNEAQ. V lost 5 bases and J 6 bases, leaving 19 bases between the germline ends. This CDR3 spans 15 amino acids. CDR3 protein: CASSPPDLSGNGYTF. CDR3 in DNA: TGTGCCAGCAGCCCACCGGACCTTTCCGGTAATGGCTACACCTTC.

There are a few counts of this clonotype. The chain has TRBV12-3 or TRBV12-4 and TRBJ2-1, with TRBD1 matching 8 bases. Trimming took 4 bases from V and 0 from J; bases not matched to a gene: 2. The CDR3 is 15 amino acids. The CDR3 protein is CASSYDRGSYNEQFF. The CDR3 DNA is TGTGCCAGCAGTTACGACAGGGGCTCCTACAATGAGCAGTTCTTC.

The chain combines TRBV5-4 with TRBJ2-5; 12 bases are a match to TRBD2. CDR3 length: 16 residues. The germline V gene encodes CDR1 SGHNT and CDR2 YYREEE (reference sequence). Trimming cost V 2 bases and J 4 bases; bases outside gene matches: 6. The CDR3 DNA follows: TGTGCCAGCAGCTTCCCGACTAGCGGGAGTGGAGAGACCCAGTACTTC. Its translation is CASSFPTSGSGETQYF.

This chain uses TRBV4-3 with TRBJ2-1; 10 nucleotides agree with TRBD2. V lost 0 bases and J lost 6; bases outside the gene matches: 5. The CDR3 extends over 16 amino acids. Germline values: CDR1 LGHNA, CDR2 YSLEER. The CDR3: CASSQDPASGGNEQFF. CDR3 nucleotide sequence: TGCGCCAGCAGCCAAGACCCGGCTAGCGGGGGCAATGAGCAGTTCTTC.

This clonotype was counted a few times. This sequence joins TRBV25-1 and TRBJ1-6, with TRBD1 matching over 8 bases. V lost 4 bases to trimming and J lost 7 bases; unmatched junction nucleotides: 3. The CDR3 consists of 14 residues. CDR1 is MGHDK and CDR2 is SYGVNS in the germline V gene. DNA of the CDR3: TGTGCCAGCAGTGCGGACAGGGACAATTCACCCCTCCACTTT. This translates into CASSADRDNSPLHF.